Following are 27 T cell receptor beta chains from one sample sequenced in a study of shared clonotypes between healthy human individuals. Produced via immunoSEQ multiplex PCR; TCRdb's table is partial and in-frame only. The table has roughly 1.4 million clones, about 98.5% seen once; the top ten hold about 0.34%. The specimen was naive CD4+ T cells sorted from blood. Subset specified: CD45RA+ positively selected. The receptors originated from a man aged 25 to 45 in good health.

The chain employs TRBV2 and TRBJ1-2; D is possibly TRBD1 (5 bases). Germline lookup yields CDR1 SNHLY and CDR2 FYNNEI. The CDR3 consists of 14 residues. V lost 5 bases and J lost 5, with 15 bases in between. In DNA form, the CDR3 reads TGTGCCAGCAGTAGGGACGGGGATCCTTATGGCTACACCTTC. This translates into CASSRDGDPYGYTF. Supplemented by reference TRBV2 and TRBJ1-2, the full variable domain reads EPEVTQTPSHQVTQMGQEVILRCVPISNHLYFYWYRQILGQKVEFLVSFYNNEISEKSEIFDDQFSVERPDGSNFTLKIRSTKLEDSAMYFCASSRDGDPYGYTFGSGTRLTVV.

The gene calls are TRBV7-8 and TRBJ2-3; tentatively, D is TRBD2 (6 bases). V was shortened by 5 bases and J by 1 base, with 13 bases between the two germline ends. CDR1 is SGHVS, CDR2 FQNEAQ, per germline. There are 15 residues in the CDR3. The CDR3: CASSHRGIGTDTQYF. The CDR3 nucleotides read TGTGCCAGCAGCCACCGCGGGATTGGCACAGATACGCAGTATTTT.

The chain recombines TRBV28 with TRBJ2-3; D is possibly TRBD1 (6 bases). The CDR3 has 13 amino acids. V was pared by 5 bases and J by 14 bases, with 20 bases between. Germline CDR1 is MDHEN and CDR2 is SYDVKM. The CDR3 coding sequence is TGTGCCAGCAGTACTGGGTTGGCAGGGGATATGTATTTT. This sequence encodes CASSTGLAGDMYF.

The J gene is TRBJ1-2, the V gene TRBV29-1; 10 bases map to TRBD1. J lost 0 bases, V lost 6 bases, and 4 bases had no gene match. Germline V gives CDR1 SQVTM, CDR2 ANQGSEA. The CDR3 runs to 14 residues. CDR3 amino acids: CSVGTGASNYGYTF. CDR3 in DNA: TGCAGCGTCGGGACAGGGGCTTCTAACTATGGCTACACCTTC.

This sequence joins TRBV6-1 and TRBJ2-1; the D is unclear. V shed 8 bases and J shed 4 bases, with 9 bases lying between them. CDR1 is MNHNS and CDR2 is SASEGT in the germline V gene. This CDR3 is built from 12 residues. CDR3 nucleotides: TGTGCCAGCGATCCCACTTACAATGAGCAGTTCTTC. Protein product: CASDPTYNEQFF.

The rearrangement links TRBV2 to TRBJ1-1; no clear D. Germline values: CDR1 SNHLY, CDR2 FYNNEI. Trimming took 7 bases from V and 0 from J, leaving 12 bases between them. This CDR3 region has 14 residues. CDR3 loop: CASTPDPMNTEAFF. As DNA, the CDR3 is TGTGCCAGCACTCCAGACCCAATGAACACTGAAGCTTTCTTT.

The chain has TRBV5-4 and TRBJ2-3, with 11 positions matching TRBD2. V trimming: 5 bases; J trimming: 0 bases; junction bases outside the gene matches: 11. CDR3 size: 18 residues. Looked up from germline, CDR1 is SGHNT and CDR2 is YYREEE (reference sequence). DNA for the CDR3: TGTGCCAGCAGTCCTAAGGAACGGACTAGCGGGAGCACAGATACGCAGTATTTT. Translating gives CASSPKERTSGSTDTQYF.

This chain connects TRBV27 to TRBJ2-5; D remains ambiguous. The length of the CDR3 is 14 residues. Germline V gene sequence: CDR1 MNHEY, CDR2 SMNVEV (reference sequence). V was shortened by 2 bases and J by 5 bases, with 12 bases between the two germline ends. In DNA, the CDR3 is TGTGCCAGCAGTTTAGTCGGCCCGATGGAGACCCAGTACTTC. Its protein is CASSLVGPMETQYF.

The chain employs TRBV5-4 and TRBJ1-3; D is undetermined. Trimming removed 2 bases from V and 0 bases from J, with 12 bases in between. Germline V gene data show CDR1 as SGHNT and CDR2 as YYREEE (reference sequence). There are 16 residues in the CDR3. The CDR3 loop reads CASSFEGSRSGNTIYF. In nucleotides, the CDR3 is TGTGCCAGCAGCTTCGAAGGATCTCGCTCTGGAAACACCATATATTTT. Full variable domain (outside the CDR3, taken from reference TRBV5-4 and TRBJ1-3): ETGVTQSPTHLIKTRGQQVTLRCSSQSGHNTVSWYQQALGQGPQFIFQYYREEENGRGNFPPRFSGLQFPNYSSELNVNALELDDSALYLCASSFEGSRSGNTIYFGEGSWLTVV.

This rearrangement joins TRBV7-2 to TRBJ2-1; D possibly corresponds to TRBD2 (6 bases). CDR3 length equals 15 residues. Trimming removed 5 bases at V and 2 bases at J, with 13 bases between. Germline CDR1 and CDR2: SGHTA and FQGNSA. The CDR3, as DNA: TGTGCCAGCAGCCTGCTCCGGACTACCTACAATGAGCAGTTCTTC. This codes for CASSLLRTTYNEQFF.

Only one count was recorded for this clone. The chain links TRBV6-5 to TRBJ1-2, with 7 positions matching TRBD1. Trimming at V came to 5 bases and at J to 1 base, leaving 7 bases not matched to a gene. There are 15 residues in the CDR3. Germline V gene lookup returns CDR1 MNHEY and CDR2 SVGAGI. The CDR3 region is CASSTNRGINYGYTF. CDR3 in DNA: TGTGCCAGCAGTACCAACAGGGGCATTAACTATGGCTACACCTTC.

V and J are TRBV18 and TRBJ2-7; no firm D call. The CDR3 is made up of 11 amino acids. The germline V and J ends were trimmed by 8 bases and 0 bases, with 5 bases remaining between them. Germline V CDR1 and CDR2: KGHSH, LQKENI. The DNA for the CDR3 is TGTGCCAGCGGGGTCTCCTACGAGCAGTACTTC. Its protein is CASGVSYEQYF.

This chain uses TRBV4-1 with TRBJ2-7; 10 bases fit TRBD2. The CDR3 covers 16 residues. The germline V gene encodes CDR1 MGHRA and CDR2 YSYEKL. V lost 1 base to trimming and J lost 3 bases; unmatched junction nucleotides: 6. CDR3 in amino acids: CASSQGAASGSYEQYF. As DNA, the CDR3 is TGCGCCAGCAGCCAAGGGGCGGCTAGCGGGAGCTACGAGCAGTACTTC.

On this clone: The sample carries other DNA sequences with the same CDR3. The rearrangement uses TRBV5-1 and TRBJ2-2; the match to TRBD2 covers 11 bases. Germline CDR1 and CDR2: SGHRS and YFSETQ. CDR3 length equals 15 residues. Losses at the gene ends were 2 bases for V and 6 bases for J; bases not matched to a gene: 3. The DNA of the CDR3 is TGCGCCAGCAGCTTCACTAGCGGGAGCGCCGGGGAGCTGTTTTTT. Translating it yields CASSFTSGSAGELFF.

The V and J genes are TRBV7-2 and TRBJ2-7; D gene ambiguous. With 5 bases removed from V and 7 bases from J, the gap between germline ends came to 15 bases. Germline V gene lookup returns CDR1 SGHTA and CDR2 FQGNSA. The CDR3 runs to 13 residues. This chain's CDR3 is CASSEVVPREQYF. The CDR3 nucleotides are TGTGCCAGCAGCGAGGTAGTCCCACGGGAGCAGTACTTC.

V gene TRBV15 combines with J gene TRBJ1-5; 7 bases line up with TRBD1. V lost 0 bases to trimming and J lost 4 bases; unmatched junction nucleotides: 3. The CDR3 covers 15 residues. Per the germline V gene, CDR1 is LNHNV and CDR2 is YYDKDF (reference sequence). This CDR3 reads CATSRDGTENQPQHF. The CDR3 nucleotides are TGTGCCACCAGCAGAGACGGGACAGAAAATCAGCCCCAGCATTTT.

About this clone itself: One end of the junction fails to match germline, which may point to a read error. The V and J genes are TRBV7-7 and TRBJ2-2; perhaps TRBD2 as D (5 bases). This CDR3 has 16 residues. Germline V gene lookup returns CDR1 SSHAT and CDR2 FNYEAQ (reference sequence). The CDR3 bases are TGTGCTAGCAGCTTAGCGCTAACTCTGTACACCGGGGAGCTGTTTTTT. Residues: CASSLALTLYTGELFF.

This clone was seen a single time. The CDR3 nucleotides read TGTGCCAGCTCACCGGCTACAGGGCCGTATAGCAATCAGCCCCAGCATTTT. Translated: CASSPATGPYSNQPQHF. This chain uses TRBV18 with TRBJ1-5; D is possibly TRBD1 (6 bases). CDR3 length equals 17 residues. Deletions cut 3 bases from V and 0 bases from J, with 15 bases between. Germline V gene data show CDR1 as KGHSH and CDR2 as LQKENI.

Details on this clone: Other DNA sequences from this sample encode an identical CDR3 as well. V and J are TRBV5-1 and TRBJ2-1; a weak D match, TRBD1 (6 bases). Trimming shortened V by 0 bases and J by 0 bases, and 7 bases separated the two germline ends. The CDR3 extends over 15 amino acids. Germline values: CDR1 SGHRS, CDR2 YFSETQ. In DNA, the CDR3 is TGCGCCAGCAGCTTGGTGGGGGCCTCCTACAATGAGCAGTTCTTC. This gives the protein CASSLVGASYNEQFF.

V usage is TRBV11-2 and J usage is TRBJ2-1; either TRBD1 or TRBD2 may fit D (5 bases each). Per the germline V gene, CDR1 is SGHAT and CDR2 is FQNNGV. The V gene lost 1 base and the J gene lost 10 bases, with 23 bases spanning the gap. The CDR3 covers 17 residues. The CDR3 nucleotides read TGTGCCAGCAGCTTAGGACAGTCCGGGACCTTTCGAGCCGAGCAGTTCTTC. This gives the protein CASSLGQSGTFRAEQFF.

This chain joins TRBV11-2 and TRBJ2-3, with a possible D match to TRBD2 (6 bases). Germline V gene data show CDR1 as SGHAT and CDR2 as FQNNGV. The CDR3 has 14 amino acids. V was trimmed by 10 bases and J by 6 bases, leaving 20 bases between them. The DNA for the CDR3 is TGTGCCACCTCACGAGGGAGCGGGTGGGATACGCAGTATTTT. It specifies CATSRGSGWDTQYF.

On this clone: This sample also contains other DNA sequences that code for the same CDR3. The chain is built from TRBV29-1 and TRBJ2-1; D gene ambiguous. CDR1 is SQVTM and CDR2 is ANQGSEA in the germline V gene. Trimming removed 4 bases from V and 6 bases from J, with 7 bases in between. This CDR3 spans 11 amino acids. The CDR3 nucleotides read TGCAGCGTTGGCCGCGGCAATGAGCAGTTCTTC. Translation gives CSVGRGNEQFF.

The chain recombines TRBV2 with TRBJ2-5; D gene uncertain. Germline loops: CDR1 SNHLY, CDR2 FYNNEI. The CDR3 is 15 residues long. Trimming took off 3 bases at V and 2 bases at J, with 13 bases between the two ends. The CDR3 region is CASSDTATIQETQYF. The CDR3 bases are TGTGCCAGCAGTGATACGGCTACCATTCAAGAGACCCAGTACTTC.

The CDR3 region is CASSTAGVSYNEQFF. As DNA, the CDR3 is TGTGCCAGCAGCACCGCGGGGGTCTCCTACAATGAGCAGTTCTTC. The genes are TRBV5-4 and TRBJ2-1, with 7 nucleotides matching TRBD2. V trimming: 4 bases; J trimming: 0 bases; junction bases outside the gene matches: 4. This CDR3 is built from 15 residues. CDR1 and CDR2 from the germline V gene are SGHNT and YYREEE (reference sequence).

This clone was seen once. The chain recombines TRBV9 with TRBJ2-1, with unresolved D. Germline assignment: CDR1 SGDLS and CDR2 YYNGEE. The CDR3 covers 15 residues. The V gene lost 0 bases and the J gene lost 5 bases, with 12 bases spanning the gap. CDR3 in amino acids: CASSVGALRNNEQFF. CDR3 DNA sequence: TGTGCCAGCAGCGTAGGTGCACTGAGAAACAATGAGCAGTTCTTC.

The DNA of the CDR3 is TGTGCCACCAGCAGAGATCAGGGGTTTGGCGAGCAGTACTTC. Residues: CATSRDQGFGEQYF. The chain couples TRBV15 to TRBJ2-7, with a tentative D call TRBD1 (6 bases). The germline CDR1 and CDR2 sequences are LNHNV and YYDKDF (reference sequence). Deletions cut 0 bases from V and 6 bases from J, with 12 bases between. The length of the CDR3 is 14 residues. Filled out from reference TRBV15 and TRBJ2-7, the complete variable domain reads DAMVIQNPRYQVTQFGKPVTLSCSQTLNHNVMYWYQQKSSQAPKLLFHYYDKDFNNEADTPDNFQSRRPNTSFCFLDIRSPGLGDTAMYLCATSRDQGFGEQYFGPGTRLTVT.

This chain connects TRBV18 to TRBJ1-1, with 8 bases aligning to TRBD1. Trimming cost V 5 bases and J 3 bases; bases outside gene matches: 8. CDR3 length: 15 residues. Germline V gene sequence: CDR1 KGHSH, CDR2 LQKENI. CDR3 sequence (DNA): TGTGCCAGCTCAGCCTACAGGGGGACGGACACTGAAGCTTTCTTT. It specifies CASSAYRGTDTEAFF.